These 31 T cell receptor beta chains were all obtained from the same sample, sequenced in a study of identical twins. TCRdb re-derived calls from the 5' RACE reads in MiXCR, one entry per CDR3 protein. The sample holds roughly 240,000 distinct CDR3 sequences, approximately 8% seen once. The data also belong to a second study, concerning yellow fever vaccine responses in identical twins.

Sequencing input: CD8+ T cells sorted from blood. The receptor source for this set is a young woman in good health.

The chain is built from TRBV4-1 and TRBJ2-2, with D perhaps given as TRBD1 or TRBD2 (5 bases each). Per germline, CDR1 MGHRA and CDR2 YSYEKL. Between the trimmed V and J ends, which lost 3 bases and 0 bases, there was a span of 11 bases. The CDR3 runs 16 residues. In DNA form, the CDR3 reads TGCGCCAGCAGCCACAGAGGGGCCGCGAACACCGGGGAGCTGTTTTTT. It codes for CASSHRGAANTGELFF.

Many counts were recorded for this clonotype. This rearrangement joins TRBV4-1 to TRBJ2-1, with 8 bases aligning to TRBD2. Germline loops: CDR1 MGHRA, CDR2 YSYEKL. V trimming: 4 bases; J trimming: 9 bases; junction bases outside the gene matches: 11. The CDR3 totals 15 residues. The CDR3 nucleotides read TGCGCCAGCAGCCCTTCGGCGACTAGCGCTGGTGAGCAGTTCTTC. It translates to CASSPSATSAGEQFF.

This clonotype was seen a handful of times. The V and J genes are TRBV9 and TRBJ2-1, with a possible D match to TRBD1 (6 bases). The CDR3 runs to 14 residues. Trimming removed 5 bases at V and 2 bases at J, with 11 bases between. Germline CDR1 and CDR2: SGDLS and YYNGEE. CDR3 residues: CASRSQGPYNEQFF. The DNA of the CDR3 is TGTGCCAGCAGAAGTCAGGGGCCCTACAATGAGCAGTTCTTC.

This clonotype was observed many times. The rearrangement uses TRBV3-1 and TRBJ2-1, with 14 positions matching TRBD2. The CDR3 sequence is 17 residues long. Per germline, CDR1 LGHDT and CDR2 YNNKEL (reference sequence). Trimming cost V 3 bases and J 9 bases; bases outside gene matches: 10. This CDR3 is CASSQEGLAGVDPEQFF. The CDR3 DNA reads as TGTGCCAGCAGCCAGGAGGGACTAGCGGGAGTAGACCCTGAGCAGTTCTTC.

V is TRBV24-1 and J is TRBJ2-1; 7 nucleotides align to TRBD1. V was pared by 5 bases and J by 10 bases, with 13 bases of the junction left unmatched. CDR1 is KGHDR and CDR2 is SFDVKD in the germline V gene. This CDR3 region has 15 residues. CDR3 nucleotides: TGTGCCACCAGTGGAACCGGGACAGCGAACGAAGAGCAGTTCTTC. Protein product: CATSGTGTANEEQFF.

To note about this clonotype: The likely explanation is a read error, given a far larger clone one base away. Written as DNA, the CDR3 is TGTGCCAGCAGTTTATCCACTGAGCAGTTCTTC. Amino acid sequence: CASSLSTEQFF. This chain links TRBV28 with TRBJ2-1; D unresolved. The CDR3 extends over 11 amino acids. The germline CDR1 and CDR2 sequences are MDHEN and SYDVKM. Deletions cut 1 base from V and 9 bases from J, with 4 bases between.

V is TRBV2 and J is TRBJ2-7; D ambiguous. V was clipped by 1 base and J by 3 bases, with 7 bases between them. Germline CDR1 is SNHLY and CDR2 is FYNNEI. The CDR3 runs to 13 residues. The DNA for the CDR3 is TGTGCCAGCAGTGAAGGGCCAGGCTACGAGCAGTACTTC. This sequence encodes CASSEGPGYEQYF.

This clonotype was counted only a few times. V is TRBV4-1 and J is TRBJ2-2, with 9 bases identical to TRBD2. Germline assignment: CDR1 MGHRA and CDR2 YSYEKL. The CDR3 runs to 18 residues. V dropped 0 bases and J dropped 5; count of bases not matched to a gene: 10. CDR3 nucleotides: TGCGCCAGCAGCCAAGATGGTCCTAGCGGGATCCAGACCGGGGAGCTGTTTTTT. Residues: CASSQDGPSGIQTGELFF.

There are many counts of this clonotype. V gene TRBV28 combines with J gene TRBJ2-1; tentative D call: TRBD2 (5 bases). The CDR3 is made up of 12 amino acids. Germline V gene data show CDR1 as MDHEN and CDR2 as SYDVKM. V shed 8 bases and J shed 4 bases, with 9 bases lying between them. CDR3 residues: CASGRGYNEQFF. DNA for the CDR3: TGTGCCAGCGGCCGCGGGTACAATGAGCAGTTCTTC.

This clonotype has a handful of counts. The gene calls are TRBV24-1 and TRBJ2-7, with D unclear. V lost 0 bases, J lost 7 bases, and 9 bases lay in between. The CDR3 has 13 residues. Germline-derived CDR1 and CDR2 are KGHDR and SFDVKD. The CDR3 DNA is TGTGCCACCAGTGATTTGCAGTCGCGAGAGCAGTACGTC. Encoded protein: CATSDLQSREQYV.

This clonotype has only a few counts. This chain joins TRBV2 and TRBJ2-7; D might be TRBD1 (6 bases). This CDR3 spans 13 amino acids. V gave up 9 bases and J gave up 0 bases, with 12 bases separating them. Germline CDR1 and CDR2: SNHLY and FYNNEI. The CDR3 is CASRQAFSYEQYV. The CDR3, as DNA: TGTGCCAGTCGACAGGCCTTCTCCTACGAGCAGTACGTC.

This clonotype was seen a handful of times. This chain uses TRBV29-1 with TRBJ2-3, with D perhaps matching TRBD2 (6 bases). Germline V gene sequence: CDR1 SQVTM, CDR2 ANQGSEA. CDR3 size: 12 residues. The V end lost 6 bases, the J end lost 0 bases, and 7 bases lay between the germline ends. The CDR3 coding sequence is TGCAGCGTGGCGGGGAGCACAGATACGCAGTATTTT. Its protein is CSVAGSTDTQYF.

This chain uses TRBV27 with TRBJ2-2, with D tentatively TRBD1 (5 bases). The V gene lost 2 bases and the J gene lost 3 bases, with 10 bases spanning the gap. This CDR3 is built from 15 residues. Germline CDR1 is MNHEY and CDR2 is SMNVEV (reference sequence). The CDR3 protein is CASSLAGYDTGELFF. CDR3 coding DNA: TGTGCCAGCAGTTTAGCAGGGTACGACACCGGGGAGCTGTTTTTT.

This sequence joins TRBV24-1 and TRBJ2-2; D call uncertain. CDR3 size: 14 residues. Germline CDR1 KGHDR, CDR2 SFDVKD. The V gene lost 6 bases and the J gene lost 7 bases, with 14 bases spanning the gap. The CDR3: CATSSGSESGELFF. CDR3 bases: TGTGCCACCAGTTCCGGCAGTGAAAGCGGGGAGCTGTTTTTT.

This clonotype was recorded at least ten times. V usage is TRBV4-1 and J usage is TRBJ2-6; no clear D. The CDR3 contains 18 residues. The germline V gene encodes CDR1 MGHRA and CDR2 YSYEKL. Trimming pared 2 bases from V and 3 bases from J, leaving 17 bases between. The CDR3 loop is CASSQWALDGYGANVLTF. CDR3 nucleotides: TGCGCCAGCAGCCAATGGGCACTCGACGGTTATGGGGCCAACGTCCTGACTTTC.

This clonotype was observed a few times. The V call is TRBV14, the J call TRBJ2-7, with D unresolved. This CDR3 region has 14 residues. Germline CDR1 reads SGHDN; CDR2 reads FVKESK. V was clipped by 1 base and J by 3 bases, with 10 bases between them. The CDR3 here is CASSQGGWSYEQYF. The CDR3 DNA reads as TGTGCCAGCAGCCAAGGGGGTTGGAGCTACGAGCAGTACTTC.

This chain joins TRBV9 and TRBJ1-6; 8 positions match TRBD1. Germline lookup yields CDR1 SGDLS and CDR2 YYNGEE. The CDR3 covers 16 residues. Trimming cost V 1 base and J 8 bases; bases outside gene matches: 8. This chain's CDR3 is CASSVQSGGIDSPLHF. In DNA form, the CDR3 reads TGTGCCAGCAGCGTACAGTCAGGGGGCATAGATTCACCCCTCCACTTT.

V and J are TRBV29-1 and TRBJ2-5, with D hard to call. Germline CDR1 SQVTM, CDR2 ANQGSEA. This CDR3 is built from 12 residues. Trimming removed 7 bases at V and 1 base at J, with 10 bases between. The CDR3 spells CSALLFQETQYF. The CDR3 DNA reads TGCAGCGCCCTCTTGTTCCAAGAGACCCAGTACTTC.

The chain is built from TRBV6-1 and TRBJ2-3; D gene ambiguous. Germline V gene data show CDR1 as MNHNS and CDR2 as SASEGT. V was shortened by 0 bases and J by 2 bases, with 9 bases between the two germline ends. The CDR3 contains 15 residues. Here the CDR3 reads CASSEALGATDTQYF. The CDR3 coding sequence is TGTGCCAGCAGTGAAGCGCTAGGAGCCACAGATACGCAGTATTTT.

This clonotype was found many times. V and J are TRBV4-1 and TRBJ2-4, with 7 bases fitting TRBD1. With V trimmed by 0 bases and J by 8 bases, 13 bases remained unmatched. The CDR3 sequence is 17 residues long. Germline V gene sequence: CDR1 MGHRA, CDR2 YSYEKL. The CDR3: CASSQEGEQGWSDIQYF. CDR3 DNA: TGCGCCAGCAGCCAAGAGGGGGAACAGGGGTGGAGTGACATTCAGTACTTC.

The table lists this clonotype with many counts. This chain links TRBV5-1 with TRBJ2-7; 10 bases line up with TRBD2. The junction had 11 bases not matched to a gene; V was cut back by 4 bases and J by 4 bases. There are 16 residues in the CDR3. Germline V gives CDR1 SGHRS, CDR2 YFSETQ. The DNA for the CDR3 is TGCGCCAGCAGCGTACGCCGGACTAGCGGAAAATACGAGCAGTACTTC. Residues: CASSVRRTSGKYEQYF. The full variable domain, with the rest looked up from reference TRBV5-1 and TRBJ2-7, is KAGVTQTPRYLIKTRGQQVTLSCSPISGHRSVSWYQQTPGQGLQFLFEYFSETQRNKGNFPGRFSGRQFSNSRSEMNVSTLELGDSALYLCASSVRRTSGKYEQYFGPGTRLTVT.

This clonotype was seen many times. The gene calls are TRBV10-3 and TRBJ1-4, with D unresolved. CDR1 and CDR2 (germline): ENHRY, SYGVKD. V was pared by 3 bases and J by 2 bases, with 13 bases between. This CDR3 has 16 residues. The CDR3 region is CAISEGNHATNEKLFF. CDR3 DNA: TGTGCCATCAGTGAAGGAAACCATGCGACTAATGAAAAACTGTTTTTT.

Many counts were recorded for this clonotype. The chain couples TRBV6-4 to TRBJ2-1; 8 bases are a match to TRBD2. This CDR3 has 15 amino acids. In germline, CDR1 is MRHNA, CDR2 SNTAGT. The ends lost 5 bases at V and 9 bases at J; junction bases unmatched: 12. CDR3 residues: CASSPRAGEVTEQFF. The DNA for the CDR3 is TGTGCCAGCAGTCCTCGAGCGGGAGAGGTTACTGAGCAGTTCTTC.

A few counts support this clonotype. The chain recombines TRBV7-9 with TRBJ2-5; D not certain. This CDR3 has 10 amino acids. The germline gives CDR1 SEHNR, CDR2 FQNEAQ (reference sequence). Trimming left V 8 bases short and J 4 bases short, with 5 bases between. The CDR3 region has the DNA TGTGCCAGCTCCATAGAGACCCAGTACTTC. Amino acid sequence: CASSIETQYF.

This clonotype was found many times. The rearrangement joins TRBV20-1 to TRBJ1-1; D is undetermined. Germline V gene lookup returns CDR1 DFQATT and CDR2 SNEGSKA (reference sequence). V lost 6 bases and J lost 4, with 9 bases in between. The CDR3 runs 11 residues. In DNA form, the CDR3 reads TGCAGTGCCAGGATGGTCACTGAAGCTTTCTTT. Its translation is CSARMVTEAFF.

This clonotype appeared many times. The junction and the germline gene differ at one end; a read error may be behind it. V usage is TRBV4-1 and J usage is TRBJ1-1; 7 bases are a match to TRBD1. CDR3 length: 14 residues. Germline loops: CDR1 MGHRA, CDR2 YSYEKL. The CDR3 spells CASSPGQMNTEAFF. As DNA, the CDR3 is TGTGCCAGCAGCCCGGGACAGATGAACACTGAAGCTTTCTTT.

The sample holds many counts of this clonotype. CDR3 DNA sequence: TGCAGCGTTGAAGATCCAGAGCGGCGGTTTTCTTACAATGAGCAGTTCTTC. It codes for CSVEDPERRFSYNEQFF. J is TRBJ2-1 and V is TRBV29-1, with TRBD2 as a possible D gene (5 bases). The ends were cut back, 0 bases at V and 4 bases at J, with 19 bases in the middle. The germline CDR1 and CDR2 sequences are SQVTM and ANQGSEA. The CDR3 extends over 17 amino acids.

For this clonotype: A much larger clonotype is one base distant, so this may be a read error. The DNA for the CDR3 is TGTGCCAGCAGTGGTGGGGGCAGTGAGGGAAGTGAGCAGTTCTTC. Its translation is CASSGGGSEGSEQFF. The V call is TRBV6-4, the J call TRBJ2-1; D is perhaps TRBD1 (6 bases). V lost 4 bases and J lost 9, with 19 bases in between. Germline-derived CDR1 and CDR2 are MRHNA and SNTAGT. The CDR3 consists of 15 residues.

Ten or more counts support this clonotype. V gene TRBV6-1 combines with J gene TRBJ2-7; 11 bases align to TRBD1. CDR3 length: 16 residues. J was trimmed by 3 bases and V by 6 bases; bases with no gene match: 10. From germline, CDR1 is MNHNS and CDR2 SASEGT. The CDR3 reads CASRHETGTGGYEQYV. CDR3 in DNA: TGTGCCAGCAGGCATGAAACCGGGACAGGGGGCTACGAGCAGTACGTC.

The rearrangement links TRBV7-9 to TRBJ2-7; TRBD2 might be the D (6 bases). The V gene lost 4 bases and the J gene lost 2 bases, with 15 bases spanning the gap. This CDR3 is 15 amino acids long. In germline, CDR1 is SEHNR, CDR2 FQNEAQ (reference sequence). CDR3 bases: TGTGCCAGCAGCTCGGCGGGGACGGGCACCTACGAGCAGTACGTC. It codes for CASSSAGTGTYEQYV.

The V gene is TRBV27, the J gene TRBJ2-3; D possibly corresponds to TRBD2 (6 bases). This CDR3 contains 16 residues. Germline CDR1 reads MNHEY; CDR2 reads SMNVEV (reference sequence). The V gene lost 6 bases and the J gene lost 0 bases, with 16 bases spanning the gap. The CDR3 region is CASSTIGLSSTDTQYF. The CDR3 coding sequence is TGTGCCAGCAGCACCATAGGACTAAGTAGCACAGATACGCAGTATTTT.